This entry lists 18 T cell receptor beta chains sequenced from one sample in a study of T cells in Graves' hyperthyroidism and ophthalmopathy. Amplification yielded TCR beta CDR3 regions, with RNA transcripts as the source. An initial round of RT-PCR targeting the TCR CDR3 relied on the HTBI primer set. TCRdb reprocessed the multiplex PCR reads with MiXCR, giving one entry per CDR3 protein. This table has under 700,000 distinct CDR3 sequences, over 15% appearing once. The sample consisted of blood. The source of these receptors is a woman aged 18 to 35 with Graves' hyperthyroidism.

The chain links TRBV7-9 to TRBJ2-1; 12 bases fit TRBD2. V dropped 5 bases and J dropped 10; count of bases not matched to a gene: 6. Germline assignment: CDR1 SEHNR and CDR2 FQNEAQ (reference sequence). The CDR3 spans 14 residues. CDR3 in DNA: TGTGCCAGCAGCCTAAGGACTAGCGGGGCCGAGCAGTTCTTC. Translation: CASSLRTSGAEQFF.

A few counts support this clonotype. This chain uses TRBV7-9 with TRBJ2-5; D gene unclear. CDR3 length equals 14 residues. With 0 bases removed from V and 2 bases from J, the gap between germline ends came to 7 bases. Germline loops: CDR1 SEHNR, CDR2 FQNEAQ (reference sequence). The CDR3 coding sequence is TGTGCCAGCAGCTTAGCCACAATTCAAGAGACCCAGTACTTC. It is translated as CASSLATIQETQYF.

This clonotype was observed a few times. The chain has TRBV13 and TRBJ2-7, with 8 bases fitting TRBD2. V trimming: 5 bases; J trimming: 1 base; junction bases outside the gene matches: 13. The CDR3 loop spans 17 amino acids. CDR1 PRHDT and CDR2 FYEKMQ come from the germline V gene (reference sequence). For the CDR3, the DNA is TGTGCCAGCAGCCCAGCGGGGGAGCGGGGGTTATCCTACGAGCAGTACTTC. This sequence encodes CASSPAGERGLSYEQYF.

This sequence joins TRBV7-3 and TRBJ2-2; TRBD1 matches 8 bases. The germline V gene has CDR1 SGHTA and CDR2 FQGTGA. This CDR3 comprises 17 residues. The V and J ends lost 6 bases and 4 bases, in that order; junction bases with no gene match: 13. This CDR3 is CASSSNPQGAGTGELFF. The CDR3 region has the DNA TGTGCCAGCAGTTCCAACCCCCAGGGGGCTGGCACCGGGGAGCTGTTTTTT.

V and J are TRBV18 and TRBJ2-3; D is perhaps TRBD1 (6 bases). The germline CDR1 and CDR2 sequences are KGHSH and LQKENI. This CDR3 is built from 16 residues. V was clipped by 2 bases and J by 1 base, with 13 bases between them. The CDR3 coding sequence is TGTGCCAGCTCACCAGGGGCAGGGGCCGGCACAGATACGCAGTATTTT. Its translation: CASSPGAGAGTDTQYF.

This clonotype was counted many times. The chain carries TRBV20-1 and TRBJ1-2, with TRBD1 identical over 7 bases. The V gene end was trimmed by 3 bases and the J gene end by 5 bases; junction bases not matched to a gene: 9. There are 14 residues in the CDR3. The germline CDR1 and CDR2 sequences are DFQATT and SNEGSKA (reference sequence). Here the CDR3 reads CSASLGQQKYGYTF. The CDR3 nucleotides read TGCAGTGCTAGTCTGGGACAGCAAAAATATGGCTACACCTTC.

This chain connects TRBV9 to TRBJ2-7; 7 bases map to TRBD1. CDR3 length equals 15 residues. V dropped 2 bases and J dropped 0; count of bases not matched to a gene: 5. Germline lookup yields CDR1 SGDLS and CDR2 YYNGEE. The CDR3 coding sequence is TGTGCCAGCAGCGTTGGACAGGCGGACTCCTACGAGCAGTACTTC. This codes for CASSVGQADSYEQYF.

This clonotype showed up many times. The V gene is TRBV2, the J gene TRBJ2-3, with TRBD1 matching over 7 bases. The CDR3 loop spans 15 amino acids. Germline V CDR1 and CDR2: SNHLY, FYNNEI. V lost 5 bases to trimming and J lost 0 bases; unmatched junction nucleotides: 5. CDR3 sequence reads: CASSPGQASTDTQYF. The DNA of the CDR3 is TGTGCCAGCAGTCCCGGACAGGCGAGCACAGATACGCAGTATTTT.

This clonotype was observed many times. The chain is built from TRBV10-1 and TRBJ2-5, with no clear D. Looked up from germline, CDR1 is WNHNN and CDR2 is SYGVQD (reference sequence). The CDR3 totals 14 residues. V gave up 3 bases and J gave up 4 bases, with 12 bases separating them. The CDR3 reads CASSDSELGETQYF. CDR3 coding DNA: TGCGCCAGCAGTGATTCCGAATTGGGAGAGACCCAGTACTTC.

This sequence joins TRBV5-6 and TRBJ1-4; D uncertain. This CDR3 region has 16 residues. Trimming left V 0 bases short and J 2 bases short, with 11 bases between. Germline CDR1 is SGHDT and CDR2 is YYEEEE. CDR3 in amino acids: CASSLVGPLTNEKLFF. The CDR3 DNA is TGTGCCAGCAGCTTGGTTGGGCCACTCACTAATGAAAAACTGTTTTTT.

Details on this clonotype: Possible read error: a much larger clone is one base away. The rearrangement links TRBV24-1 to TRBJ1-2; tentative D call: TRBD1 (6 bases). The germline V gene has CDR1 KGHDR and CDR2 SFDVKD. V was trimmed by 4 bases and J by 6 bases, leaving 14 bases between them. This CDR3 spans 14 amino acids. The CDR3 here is CATSEPGQNHGYTF. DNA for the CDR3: TGTGCCACCAGTGAGCCGGGACAAAACCATGGCTACACCTTC.

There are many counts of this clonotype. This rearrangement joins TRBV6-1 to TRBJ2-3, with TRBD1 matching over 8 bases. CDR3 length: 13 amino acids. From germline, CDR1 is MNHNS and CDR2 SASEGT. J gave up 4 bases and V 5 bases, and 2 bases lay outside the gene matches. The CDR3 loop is CASSQGAADTQYF. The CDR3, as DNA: TGTGCCAGCAGTCAGGGGGCGGCAGATACGCAGTATTTT.

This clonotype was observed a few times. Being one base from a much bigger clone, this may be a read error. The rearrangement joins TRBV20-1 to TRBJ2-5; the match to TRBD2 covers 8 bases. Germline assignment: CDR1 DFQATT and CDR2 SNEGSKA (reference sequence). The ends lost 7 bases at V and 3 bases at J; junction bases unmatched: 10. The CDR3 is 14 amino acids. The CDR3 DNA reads TGCAGTGGACGACTAACGGGGGGGAAAGAGACCCAGTACTTC. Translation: CSGRLTGGKETQYF.

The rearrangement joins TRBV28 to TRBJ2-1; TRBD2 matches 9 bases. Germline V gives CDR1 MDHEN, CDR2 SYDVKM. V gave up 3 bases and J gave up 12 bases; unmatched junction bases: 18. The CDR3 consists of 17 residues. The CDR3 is CASSFRVGLAGRRGQFF. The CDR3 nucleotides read TGTGCCAGCAGTTTCCGGGTCGGGCTAGCGGGACGAAGAGGGCAGTTCTTC.

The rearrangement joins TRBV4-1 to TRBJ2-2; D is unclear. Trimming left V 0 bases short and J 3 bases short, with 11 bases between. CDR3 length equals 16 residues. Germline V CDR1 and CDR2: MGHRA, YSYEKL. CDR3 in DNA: TGCGCCAGCAGCCAAGATGGAGTGCCCGACACCGGGGAGCTGTTTTTT. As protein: CASSQDGVPDTGELFF.

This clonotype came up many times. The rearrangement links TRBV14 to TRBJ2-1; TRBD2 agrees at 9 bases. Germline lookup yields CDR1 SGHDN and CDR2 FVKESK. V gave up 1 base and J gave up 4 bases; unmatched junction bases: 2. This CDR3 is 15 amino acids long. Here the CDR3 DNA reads TGTGCCAGCAGCCAAGGGACTAGCGAATACAATGAGCAGTTCTTC. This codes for CASSQGTSEYNEQFF.

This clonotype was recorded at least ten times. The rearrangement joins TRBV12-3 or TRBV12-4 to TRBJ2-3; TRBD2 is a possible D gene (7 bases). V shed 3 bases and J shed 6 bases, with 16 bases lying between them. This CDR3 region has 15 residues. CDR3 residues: CASSFGGGNSDTQYF. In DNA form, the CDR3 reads TGTGCCAGCAGTTTTGGGGGGGGCAATTCGGATACGCAGTATTTT.

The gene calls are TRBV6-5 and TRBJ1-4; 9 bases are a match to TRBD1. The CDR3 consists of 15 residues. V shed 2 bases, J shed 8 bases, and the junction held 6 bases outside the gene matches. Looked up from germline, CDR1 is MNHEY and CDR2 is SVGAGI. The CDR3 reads CASSYPDRGLEKLFF. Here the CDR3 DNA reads TGTGCCAGCAGTTACCCGGACAGGGGATTGGAAAAACTGTTTTTT.